Here is one T cell receptor beta chain with its context. This receptor's antigen is unknown. No qualities accompany the bases; no much larger clone lies one base away. TCR CDR3 regions were amplified from genomic DNA by multiplex PCR using the deep immunoSEQ assay. Extracted genomic DNA from each cell subset was distributed evenly across all wells of several immunoSEQ 96-well plates, and each plate was treated as a replicate. For unsorted PBMC, approximately 0.3 ug of genomic DNA, equivalent to about 30,000 T cell genomes, went into each replicate PCR. Genomic DNA from unsorted PBMC was sequenced over ten immunoSEQ deep assay plates. The purified libraries were quantified using a Qubit 3.0 fluorometer, sized with a Bioanalyzer 2100, and then quantified again using the KAPA Library Quantification kit. Each immunoSEQ 96-well plate was sequenced on its own single-read 150-cycle Illumina NextSeq 550 flow cell. In the paper's pipeline: Because only junctional sequences without quality scores were contained in the immunoSEQ output, filtering matching that applied to full-length reads could not be performed. Sequences were annotated with PyIR, a Python wrapper for IgBLAST v1.9, using IMGT germline references to assign V/J genes and CDR3. Reads were filtered out if the reads had weak V/J assignments (E-value above 1e-6), no CDR3, stop codons, out-of-frame junctions, or ambiguous translated residues. V3J clonotypes were defined as sequences sharing an identical inferred V gene, J gene, and CDR3 amino acid sequence. The percentage overlap between two repertoires was calculated by dividing the number of shared unique clonotypes by the size of the smaller repertoire. Three approaches were used to assess repertoire richness: RTK rarefaction, the Chao1 estimator, and Recon v2.1 estimates of unobserved clonotypes. TCRdb retrieved this table from immuneACCESS and kept in-frame rearrangements only. Not all clones are present; in checked studies, unresolved V genes account for under half, and no reason is known for the remainder. V and J calls plus clone size are reproduced from that table; the DNA served to infer D and trimming. Recorded for this sample are around 480,000 clones; almost 80% of them occurred a single time. The top ten clonotypes cover around 12% of the sample.

The data were taken from a study of shared clonotypes between healthy human individuals (dated by TCRdb to 2018 to 2020). About the study as a whole: A few men and a couple of women, aged 18 to 49 years, made up the cohort. To estimate repertoire size and how much clonotypes are shared between individuals, the study performed deep sequencing of blood TCR repertoires from 4 to 6 healthy adults. Different laboratories and diverse techniques were used to prepare libraries and sequence TCR repertoires, to increase sequencing depth and limit assay-specific biases. Between about 0.85 and 9.5 billion PBMCs per donor were obtained by leukapheresis.

Results the study describes overall, beyond this receptor: Because the study included a small number of donors, the genetic and exposure-history diversity represented was limited. Sampling was restricted to blood, and TCR repertoires in tissue are likely to differ from TCR repertoires in blood. Based on pairwise subsampling, the degree of clonotype sharing among donors was expected to be affected by sequencing depth.

Healthy HIV-negative adults with no recently reported acute infections or vaccinations were included as donors. Only Caucasian adults living in Nashville, Tennessee, USA were represented among the donors. In the unsorted samples, 87 million or so PBMCs were counted, and genomic DNA was extracted using the QIAamp DNA Blood Mini kit. Blood was obtained by leukapheresis, after which PBMCs were separated by Ficoll-Histopaque density gradient centrifugation and cryopreserved in liquid nitrogen vapor phase. The sequenced sample consisted of PBMCs. The sequence was obtained from a woman in her thirties or forties in good health. Some clones in this sample may be carry-over from other donors' samples.

The CDR3 has the sequence CASSFIGSRDYGYTF. The DNA sequence reads TGTGCCAGCAGTTTTATAGGTAGCAGGGACTATGGCTACACCTTC. The chain employs TRBV27 and TRBJ1-2; the D gene is possibly TRBD1, with 5 bases matching. Relative to germline, V is 3 bases shorter and J is 3 bases shorter, with 14 bases between their ends. Reading the germline V gene (reference sequence) gives CDR1 MNHEY and CDR2 SMNVEV. The CDR3 starts with the cysteine, ends with the phenylalanine, and has 15 residues. Just CDR3 DNA is preserved here, 45 bases in frame from base 1.